The T cell receptor beta chain described here comes from a study of beta chain features in type 1 diabetes. The isolated RNA, all of it, was reverse transcribed, so expressed TCRB transcripts were what got sequenced. TCRdb's table, derived via immunoSEQ multiplex PCR, lists solely in-frame clones and lacks some. The sample includes around 250,000 clones, about 30% of them seen just once. CDR3 size: 14 residues. The germline V gene has CDR1 MNHEY and CDR2 SVGAGI. Between the trimmed V and J ends, which lost 7 bases and 4 bases, there was a span of 15 bases. The clonotype was recovered from a man aged 30-40 years in good health. Specimen: central memory CD4+ T cells from blood. The chain recombines TRBV6-5 with TRBJ2-3, with D perhaps matching TRBD1 or TRBD2 (5 bases each). CDR3 region: CASTSGRLSDTQYF. CDR3 coding DNA: TGTGCCAGCACCTCGGGACGGCTCTCAGATACGCAGTATTTT.